The 23 T cell receptor beta chains presented below share a single source sample, sequenced in a study of T cells after posttransplantation cyclophosphamide. TCRdb's copy holds only in-frame clones and misses some; the assay was immunoSEQ multiplex PCR. This sample carries some 16,000 clones, none of them present only once. Treatment was busulfan-fludarabine conditioning, a marrow graft, and cyclophosphamide on days +3 and +4. The sample here was PBMCs, taken after allogeneic stem cell transplant with posttransplant cyclophosphamide. The receptors come from a female patient aged 30-39 years who received an allogeneic stem cell transplant from a related donor, was CMV-positive, and had no GVHD. These T cells may partly come from the graft donor.

This clone was detected ten times or more. The V gene is TRBV28, the J gene TRBJ1-1; unclear D gene. V lost 10 bases to trimming and J lost 4 bases, with 7 bases between them. Germline CDR1 MDHEN, CDR2 SYDVKM. The length of the CDR3 is 10 residues. The CDR3 spells CANDTTEAFF. The CDR3 DNA is TGTGCCAACGACACCACTGAAGCTTTCTTT.

This clone showed up many times. Here the CDR3 DNA reads TGTGCCACCAGCGGGGGACCAGAGACCCAGTACTTC. Its translation is CATSGGPETQYF. V usage is TRBV27 and J usage is TRBJ2-5; 8 nucleotides match TRBD2. Germline CDR1 is MNHEY and CDR2 is SMNVEV (reference sequence). The CDR3 runs to 12 residues. V dropped 10 bases and J dropped 4; count of bases not matched to a gene: 5.

At least ten counts were recorded for this clone. This chain connects TRBV4-3 to TRBJ2-3, with D uncertain. The V gene lost 2 bases and the J gene lost 0 bases, with 15 bases spanning the gap. The germline gives CDR1 LGHNA, CDR2 YSLEER. This CDR3 region has 17 residues. The DNA for the CDR3 is TGCGCCAGCAGCCAACTCTCCATTATTACTAGCACAGATACGCAGTATTTT. It encodes CASSQLSIITSTDTQYF.

In this sample, this clone turned up many times. The chain is built from TRBV28 and TRBJ2-1, with 9 bases identical to TRBD2. The V gene's germline CDR1 is MDHEN and CDR2 SYDVKM. This CDR3 spans 17 amino acids. J lost 7 bases, V lost 5 bases, and 15 bases had no gene match. The CDR3 loop is CASSLPNSAGGSNEQFF. The CDR3 coding sequence is TGTGCCAGCAGTCTCCCTAACTCAGCGGGAGGCTCAAATGAGCAGTTCTTC.

This clone was detected many times. V is TRBV21-1 and J is TRBJ2-3; the listed D gene, TRBD2, was not tested against the DNA. TRBV21-1 is tagged as a pseudogene. CDR3 length equals 19 residues. As DNA, the CDR3 is TGTGCCAGCAGCAAAATTTACGCAGGGGAGGGGGTTTACACAGATACGCAGTATTTT. Protein sequence: CASSKIYAGEGVYTDTQYF.

The chain couples TRBV5-1 to TRBJ2-5; no definite D call. The tail of the sequence fits TRBJ2-7 better, so the J call may be wrong. Germline V gene sequence: CDR1 SGHRS, CDR2 YFSETQ. CDR3 size: 12 residues. CDR3 in DNA: TGCGCCAGCAGTCCAAGCTCCTACGAGCAGTACTTC. It is translated as CASSPSSYEQYF.

Comment on this clone: A read error may be the cause here, since a much bigger clone is one base away. The sample has other DNA sequences that encode this CDR3 too. This chain links TRBV14 with TRBJ2-7; TRBD1 is a possible D gene (6 bases). Germline V gene data show CDR1 as SGHDN and CDR2 as FVKESK. The CDR3 loop spans 15 amino acids. CDR3 in DNA: TGCGCCAGCAGCCAAGATAGGGACAAGGGTGGCGAGCAGTACTTC. It translates to CASSQDRDKGGEQYF.

This clone showed up many times. This rearrangement joins TRBV19 to TRBJ2-5; D is ambiguous. Per the germline V gene, CDR1 is LNHDA and CDR2 is SQIVND (reference sequence). Trimming left V 8 bases short and J 5 bases short, with 9 bases between. This CDR3 comprises 11 residues. The DNA of the CDR3 is TGTGCCAGTTCTGAAGAGGAGACCCAGTACTTC. It encodes CASSEEETQYF.

This clone was recorded at least ten times. V usage is TRBV6-6 and J usage is TRBJ2-7; D not resolved. CDR1 and CDR2 from the germline V gene are MNHNY and SVGAGI (reference sequence). The ends were cut back, 7 bases at V and 3 bases at J, with 16 bases in the middle. The CDR3 is 14 amino acids. In nucleotides, the CDR3 is TGTGCCAGCATTGACGAGAAATGGAGCTACGAGCAGTACTTC. It encodes CASIDEKWSYEQYF.

This clone was seen many times. This sample includes further DNA sequences coding for the same CDR3. This sequence joins TRBV7-9 and TRBJ2-2; 8 bases agree with TRBD2. V was pared by 8 bases and J by 6 bases, with 14 bases of the junction left unmatched. Germline CDR1 reads SEHNR; CDR2 reads FQNEAQ (reference sequence). The CDR3 has 16 residues. The CDR3 region has the DNA TGTGCCAGCCCGTCCCAGACCAGCGGGAGTTCCGGGGAGCTGTTTTTT. Protein product: CASPSQTSGSSGELFF.

This clone has only a few counts. V is TRBV6-5 and J is TRBJ1-1; D unresolved. V was cut by 0 bases and J by 1 base, with 6 bases left in between. Germline V gives CDR1 MNHEY, CDR2 SVGAGI. This CDR3 region has 14 residues. Here the CDR3 reads CASSYSGRNTEAFF. DNA of the CDR3: TGTGCCAGCAGTTACTCTGGGAGGAACACTGAAGCTTTCTTT.

V is TRBV7-2 and J is TRBJ1-6, with D possibly matching TRBD1 (5 bases). In germline, CDR1 is SGHTA, CDR2 FQGNSA. Deletions cut 5 bases from V and 11 bases from J, with 13 bases between. The CDR3 runs 13 residues. This CDR3 is CASSLTTDPPLHF. As DNA, the CDR3 is TGTGCCAGCAGCCTTACGACAGACCCACCCCTCCACTTT.

This clone was observed a few times. This chain uses TRBV29-1 with TRBJ2-1; 10 bases agree with TRBD1. The length of the CDR3 is 14 residues. The trim removed 0 bases at V and 6 bases at J, leaving 2 bases unmatched. CDR1 is SQVTM, CDR2 ANQGSEA, per germline. The CDR3 sequence is CSVEDGTGANEQFF. CDR3 DNA: TGCAGCGTTGAAGACGGGACAGGGGCCAATGAGCAGTTCTTC.

This clone has just a few counts. J is TRBJ1-6 and V is TRBV7-9; 7 bases are shared with TRBD1. V gave up 6 bases and J gave up 9 bases; unmatched junction bases: 11. This CDR3 has 15 residues. The germline V gene encodes CDR1 SEHNR and CDR2 FQNEAQ (reference sequence). The CDR3 here is CASSWTGGRGSPLHF. As DNA, the CDR3 is TGTGCCAGCAGTTGGACAGGAGGGCGAGGTTCACCCCTCCACTTT.

Many counts were recorded for this clone. The V gene is TRBV10-3, the J gene TRBJ2-3; 10 positions match TRBD2. With V trimmed by 6 bases and J by 4 bases, 4 bases remained unmatched. Germline V gene sequence: CDR1 ENHRY, CDR2 SYGVKD. The CDR3 runs to 14 residues. The CDR3 here is CAISTGTSADTQYF. For the CDR3, the DNA is TGTGCCATCAGCACCGGGACTAGCGCAGATACGCAGTATTTT.

This clone was seen many times. The chain links TRBV5-4 to TRBJ1-2; D not resolved. V was cut by 4 bases and J by 8 bases, with 18 bases left in between. The CDR3 consists of 14 residues. From germline, CDR1 is SGHNT and CDR2 YYREEE (reference sequence). The CDR3 DNA follows: TGTGCCAGCAGCCCTCTTAGGACGGCGGGAGGCTACACCTTC. Amino acid sequence: CASSPLRTAGGYTF. The variable domain in full, completed from reference TRBV5-4 and TRBJ1-2, reads ETGVTQSPTHLIKTRGQQVTLRCSSQSGHNTVSWYQQALGQGPQFIFQYYREEENGRGNFPPRFSGLQFPNYSSELNVNALELDDSALYLCASSPLRTAGGYTFGSGTRLTVV.

Turning to this clone: One end of the junction varies from germline; a read error may be responsible. The V call is TRBV10-2, the J call TRBJ1-1; D possibly corresponds to TRBD1 (5 bases). The CDR3 consists of 11 residues. Germline CDR1 WSHSY, CDR2 SAAADI. The CDR3 bases are TGCGCCACCCAAAAGGGGACTGAAGCTTTCTTC. Protein: CATQKGTEAFF.

Many counts were recorded for this clone. The chain recombines TRBV28 with TRBJ2-2; 8 nucleotides line up with TRBD1. V trimming: 8 bases; J trimming: 5 bases; junction bases outside the gene matches: 13. CDR3 size: 16 residues. The germline V gene encodes CDR1 MDHEN and CDR2 SYDVKM. CDR3 amino acids: CASAIPGGAGTGELFF. The CDR3 DNA follows: TGTGCCAGCGCCATCCCAGGGGGCGCGGGTACCGGGGAGCTGTTTTTT.

By sample share, this clone is medium-sized. The rearrangement links TRBV7-2 to TRBJ2-7; 9 nucleotides align to TRBD2. CDR3 length equals 15 residues. V gave up 5 bases and J gave up 4 bases; unmatched junction bases: 9. Germline CDR1 SGHTA, CDR2 FQGNSA. CDR3 amino acids: CASSPRGSGSYEQYF. The CDR3 region has the DNA TGTGCCAGCAGCCCCCGGGGTAGCGGGAGTTACGAGCAGTACTTC. The full variable domain, rest sourced from reference TRBV7-2 and TRBJ2-7, is GAGVSQSPSNKVTEKGKDVELRCDPISGHTALYWYRQSLGQGLEFLIYFQGNSAPDKSGLPSDRFSAERTGGSVSTLTIQRTQQEDSAVYLCASSPRGSGSYEQYFGPGTRLTVT.

This clone occurred many times. The chain couples TRBV28 to TRBJ2-7; 11 bases are a match to TRBD1. Unmatched junction bases numbered 3, after V lost 5 bases and J lost 3 bases. The CDR3 totals 14 residues. CDR1 and CDR2 from the germline V gene are MDHEN and SYDVKM. The DNA for the CDR3 is TGTGCCAGCAGTCCGGGACAGGGGGGCTACGAGCAGTACTTC. Its translation: CASSPGQGGYEQYF. The whole variable domain, filled in from reference TRBV28 and TRBJ2-7, reads DVKVTQSSRYLVKRTGEKVFLECVQDMDHENMFWYRQDPGLGLRLIYFSYDVKMKEKGDIPEGYSVSREKKERFSLILESASTNQTSMYLCASSPGQGGYEQYFGPGTRLTVT.

The sample holds many counts of this clone. This chain connects TRBV7-9 to TRBJ2-1; 7 bases match TRBD1. V lost 1 base, J lost 0 bases, and 0 bases stayed unmatched. Germline CDR1 reads SEHNR; CDR2 reads FQNEAQ (reference sequence). CDR3 size: 15 residues. As DNA, the CDR3 is TGTGCCAGCAGCTTAGGGGACAGCTCCTACAATGAGCAGTTCTTC. This encodes CASSLGDSSYNEQFF.

This clone was counted a few times. One junction end does not reproduce the germline sequence, and a read error may be involved. Other DNA sequences of this sample code for an identical CDR3. The chain carries TRBV28 and TRBJ1-1; 10 bases line up with TRBD1. CDR1 and CDR2 from the germline V gene are MDHEN and SYDVKM. The CDR3 covers 14 residues. The CDR3 DNA follows: TGCGCCAGCAGTTTAATAGGACAGGGGGGTAAAGCTTTCTTT. This translates into CASSLIGQGGKAFF.

In its sample, this clone was seen many times. The CDR3 DNA reads TGTGCCAGCGGATTACAGGGGGCGAATGGAAACACCATATATTTT. Translation gives CASGLQGANGNTIYF. V and J are TRBV9 and TRBJ1-3, with 9 bases identical to TRBD1. Per the germline V gene, CDR1 is SGDLS and CDR2 is YYNGEE. The V segment lost 7 bases and the J segment 3 bases; nucleotides outside the gene matches: 8. This CDR3 has 15 amino acids.